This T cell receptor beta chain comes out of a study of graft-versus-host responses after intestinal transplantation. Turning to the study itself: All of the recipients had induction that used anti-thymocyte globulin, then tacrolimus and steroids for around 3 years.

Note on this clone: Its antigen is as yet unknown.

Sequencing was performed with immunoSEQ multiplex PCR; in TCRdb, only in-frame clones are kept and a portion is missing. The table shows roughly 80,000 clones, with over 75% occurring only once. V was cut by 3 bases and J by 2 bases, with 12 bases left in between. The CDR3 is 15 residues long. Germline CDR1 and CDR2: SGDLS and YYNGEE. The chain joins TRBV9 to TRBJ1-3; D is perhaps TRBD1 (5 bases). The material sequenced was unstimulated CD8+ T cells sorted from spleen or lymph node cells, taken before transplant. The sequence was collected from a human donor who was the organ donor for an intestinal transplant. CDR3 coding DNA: TGTGCCAGCAGCGCCCAGGGTAGGCCTGGAAACACCATATATTTT. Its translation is CASSAQGRPGNTIYF.